This entry lists 23 T cell receptor beta chains sequenced from one sample in a study of blood T cell repertoires in COVID-19. Using immunoSEQ multiplex PCR, the repertoire was profiled, and TCRdb retains in-frame clones only, with some absent. Of around 78,000 clones in the sample, 88% are singletons; the top ten hold nearly 45%. The sequencing sample was made of peripheral blood. The receptors stem from a human donor in a cohort sampled during active COVID-19.

The table lists this clone with a count of one. The rearrangement links TRBV23-1 to TRBJ1-6; 7 bases match TRBD1. TRBV23-1 is noted as an ORF with a role that remains uncertain. The CDR3 is 16 residues long. With 10 bases clipped from V and 13 bases from J, the junction kept 22 bases outside the gene matches. Here the CDR3 reads CAIYHQGEALYPPLHF. The CDR3, as DNA: TGCGCCATCTACCACCAGGGGGAAGCCCTTTACCCTCCCCTCCACTTT.

The rearrangement joins TRBV5-1 to TRBJ1-2, with D perhaps matching TRBD1 (6 bases). The CDR3 spans 14 residues. Germline V gives CDR1 SGHRS, CDR2 YFSETQ. Trimming took off 4 bases at V and 4 bases at J, with 14 bases between the two ends. The chain's CDR3 is CASSLTDRPYGYTF. The CDR3 nucleotides are TGCGCCAGCAGCCTAACGGACAGACCCTATGGCTACACCTTC.

The chain combines TRBV27 with TRBJ2-3, with 11 positions matching TRBD2. The CDR3 covers 17 residues. The trim removed 3 bases at V and 4 bases at J, leaving 9 bases unmatched. Germline loops: CDR1 MNHEY, CDR2 SMNVEV (reference sequence). The DNA of the CDR3 is TGTGCCAGCAGTTTTGTAGCGGGGGGGCTTAAACCAGATACGCAGTATTTT. Protein product: CASSFVAGGLKPDTQYF.

CDR3 bases: TGTGCCAGCAGCTTTGAGGGTCCAGAGACCCAGTACTTC. Protein sequence: CASSFEGPETQYF. The V gene is TRBV5-4, the J gene TRBJ2-5; D perhaps matches TRBD2 (5 bases). CDR1 and CDR2 from the germline V gene are SGHNT and YYREEE (reference sequence). The CDR3 has 13 residues. Trimming took off 2 bases at V and 4 bases at J, with 9 bases between the two ends.

This chain links TRBV9 with TRBJ2-7; 8 bases are a match to TRBD2. J was trimmed by 5 bases and V by 4 bases; bases with no gene match: 14. Germline CDR1 is SGDLS and CDR2 is YYNGEE. CDR3 size: 16 residues. The CDR3 sequence: CASSKDVVAGLNEQYF. CDR3 in DNA: TGTGCCAGCAGCAAAGACGTAGTAGCGGGATTAAACGAGCAGTACTTC.

A note on this clone: Relative to the germline gene, one junction end is altered; a read error may explain this. The chain links TRBV7-7 to TRBJ2-1, with 10 bases identical to TRBD1. Per the germline V gene, CDR1 is SSHAT and CDR2 is FNYEAQ (reference sequence). CDR3 size: 15 residues. CDR3 sequence reads: CASSLGTGEYNEQFF. CDR3 sequence (DNA): TGTGCTAGCAGCTTAGGGACAGGGGAATACAATGAGCAGTTCTTC.

This rearrangement joins TRBV18 to TRBJ1-2; 9 nucleotides agree with TRBD1. The J segment lost 8 bases and the V segment lost 3 bases, leaving 7 bases of the junction unmatched. The CDR3 has 14 residues. Germline V gene data show CDR1 as KGHSH and CDR2 as LQKENI. The CDR3 DNA is TGTGCCAGCTCACCGGGACAGGGCTTTCTGGGCTACACCTTC. This translates into CASSPGQGFLGYTF.

This sequence joins TRBV2 and TRBJ1-1; D ambiguous. V was cut by 3 bases and J by 1 base, with 12 bases left in between. In germline, CDR1 is SNHLY, CDR2 FYNNEI. This CDR3 has 15 residues. CDR3 sequence: CASSEAVPKNTEAFF. The CDR3 nucleotides read TGTGCCAGCAGTGAGGCGGTCCCTAAGAACACTGAAGCTTTCTTT.

This rearrangement joins TRBV2 to TRBJ2-5, with a tentative D call TRBD1 (5 bases). V was clipped by 7 bases and J by 5 bases, with 17 bases between them. This CDR3 comprises 14 residues. Germline CDR1 is SNHLY and CDR2 is FYNNEI. The CDR3 sequence is CASKKRGQGETQYF. In DNA, the CDR3 is TGTGCCAGCAAGAAAAGGGGCCAGGGCGAGACCCAGTACTTC.

J is TRBJ2-5 and V is TRBV28; weak D call: TRBD2 (6 bases). V lost 8 bases to trimming and J lost 5 bases, with 18 bases between them. Germline V lookup: CDR1 MDHEN, CDR2 SYDVKM. This CDR3 has 14 amino acids. DNA of the CDR3: TGTGCCAGCGGGCAGGTGGAGGGACTGGAGACCCAGTACTTC. Translation gives CASGQVEGLETQYF.

This clone showed up just once. CDR3 nucleotides: TGTGCCAGCAGCTACGCATCTTCGGACAGGGAGACCCAGTACTTC. Its translation: CASSYASSDRETQYF. The chain joins TRBV5-4 to TRBJ2-5; 7 bases line up with TRBD1. The CDR3 runs 15 residues. V was pared by 3 bases and J by 5 bases, with 10 bases of the junction left unmatched. Germline V gene lookup returns CDR1 SGHNT and CDR2 YYREEE (reference sequence). Full variable domain (outside the CDR3, taken from reference TRBV5-4 and TRBJ2-5): ETGVTQSPTHLIKTRGQQVTLRCSSQSGHNTVSWYQQALGQGPQFIFQYYREEENGRGNFPPRFSGLQFPNYSSELNVNALELDDSALYLCASSYASSDRETQYFGPGTRLLVL.

The chain uses TRBV5-1 and TRBJ2-1, with TRBD1 matching over 7 bases. CDR1 and CDR2 (germline): SGHRS, YFSETQ. V dropped 3 bases and J dropped 6; count of bases not matched to a gene: 9. The CDR3 consists of 15 residues. CDR3 residues: CASSSDRAVSNEQFF. The CDR3 DNA sequence: TGCGCCAGCAGCTCCGACAGGGCAGTCAGCAATGAGCAGTTCTTC.

The chain employs TRBV2 and TRBJ1-5, with TRBD1 identical over 7 bases. Germline CDR1 is SNHLY and CDR2 is FYNNEI. Trimming took 4 bases from V and 2 from J; bases not matched to a gene: 2. The CDR3 extends over 14 amino acids. In DNA form, the CDR3 reads TGTGCCAGCAGTGGACAGGGAGGCAATCAGCCCCAGCATTTT. This encodes CASSGQGGNQPQHF.

The chain employs TRBV6-5 and TRBJ1-2; 12 bases are a match to TRBD1. CDR1 is MNHEY and CDR2 is SVGAGI in the germline V gene. This CDR3 comprises 14 residues. The junction had 7 bases not matched to a gene; V was cut back by 7 bases and J by 7 bases. The CDR3 protein is CASTTGTGGGGYTF. The CDR3 coding sequence is TGTGCCAGCACTACCGGGACAGGGGGCGGTGGCTACACCTTC.

The genes are TRBV2 and TRBJ2-2; tentative D call: TRBD2 (5 bases). This CDR3 has 16 amino acids. V lost 7 bases and J lost 0, with 15 bases in between. Germline values: CDR1 SNHLY, CDR2 FYNNEI. CDR3 in amino acids: CASKRPGGPNTGELFF. In DNA, the CDR3 is TGTGCCAGCAAGCGTCCTGGCGGGCCGAACACCGGGGAGCTGTTTTTT.

The rearrangement uses TRBV5-4 and TRBJ1-1; maybe TRBD1 (6 bases). The CDR3 has 15 residues. The ends were cut back, 0 bases at V and 1 base at J, with 10 bases in the middle. Looked up from germline, CDR1 is SGHNT and CDR2 is YYREEE (reference sequence). The CDR3 loop is CASSLGRGANTEAFF. The CDR3 DNA follows: TGTGCCAGCAGCTTGGGGCGGGGGGCGAACACTGAAGCTTTCTTT.

This chain connects TRBV10-3 to TRBJ1-4; D uncertain. This CDR3 region has 14 residues. Trimming took 3 bases from V and 3 from J, leaving 8 bases between them. The germline V gene has CDR1 ENHRY and CDR2 SYGVKD. The DNA of the CDR3 is TGTGCCATCAGTGATTTGAGATCTAATGAAAAACTGTTTTTT. It translates to CAISDLRSNEKLFF.

This chain uses TRBV7-2 with TRBJ2-3; 10 nucleotides match TRBD2. Germline trimming cut 2 bases from V and 3 bases from J; bases unmatched to any gene: 5. The germline CDR1 and CDR2 sequences are SGHTA and FQGNSA. The length of the CDR3 is 16 residues. The CDR3 loop reads CASSLNPSGSTDTQYF. The CDR3 nucleotides read TGTGCCAGCAGCTTAAATCCTAGCGGGAGTACAGATACGCAGTATTTT.

This clone has only a few counts. The chain has TRBV7-2 and TRBJ2-7; 7 bases match TRBD2. CDR3 length equals 13 residues. CDR1 is SGHTA and CDR2 is FQGNSA in the germline V gene. J was trimmed by 6 bases and V by 3 bases; bases with no gene match: 5. CDR3 region: CASSFGGGSEQYF. CDR3 nucleotide sequence: TGTGCCAGCAGCTTTGGGGGAGGGAGCGAGCAGTACTTC.

This clone was seen once. The V call is TRBV7-2, the J call TRBJ2-1, with TRBD1 matching over 9 bases. Per the germline V gene, CDR1 is SGHTA and CDR2 is FQGNSA. With 5 bases clipped from V and 7 bases from J, the junction kept 9 bases outside the gene matches. This CDR3 region has 15 residues. The CDR3 spells CASSPGTGYVNEQFF. CDR3 bases: TGTGCCAGCAGCCCAGGGACAGGGTATGTGAATGAGCAGTTCTTC.

This sequence joins TRBV15 and TRBJ2-5; tentative D call: TRBD1 (6 bases). The CDR3 runs 15 residues. The V gene lost 0 bases and the J gene lost 5 bases, with 13 bases spanning the gap. Germline V gene sequence: CDR1 LNHNV, CDR2 YYDKDF (reference sequence). The CDR3 is CATSRDRGTWETQYF. Here the CDR3 DNA reads TGTGCCACCAGCAGAGACAGGGGAACGTGGGAGACCCAGTACTTC.

The chain employs TRBV20-1 and TRBJ2-5; D remains unclear. Deletions cut 4 bases from V and 4 bases from J, with 7 bases between. The CDR3 has 11 amino acids. Germline-derived CDR1 and CDR2 are DFQATT and SNEGSKA (reference sequence). The CDR3 sequence is CSAILSETQYF. The CDR3 coding sequence is TGCAGTGCTATCCTGTCAGAGACCCAGTACTTC.

This clone was seen a handful of times. This rearrangement joins TRBV20-1 to TRBJ2-1, with 7 positions matching TRBD2. Unmatched junction bases numbered 7, after V lost 3 bases and J lost 5 bases. This CDR3 has 14 amino acids. Germline V CDR1 and CDR2: DFQATT, SNEGSKA (reference sequence). The CDR3 DNA is TGCAGTGCTAGTCCTGCTAGCGGAAACAATGAGCAGTTCTTC. Encoded protein: CSASPASGNNEQFF.